Following are 25 T cell receptor beta chains from one sample sequenced in a study of CD8+ T cells in alopecia areata. Investigators isolated RNA and reverse transcribed it into cDNA to act as the sequencing template. Sequencing used immunoSEQ multiplex PCR; TCRdb keeps in-frame clones, though not all of them. The data show under 350,000 clones, about 62% seen once. Described treatment: oral pan-JAK inhibitor, 5-10 mg twice daily. This specimen was CD4+ T cells sorted from blood, taken at week 24, from a patient treated with tofacitinib. The receptor set was obtained from a human donor with alopecia areata.

This chain links TRBV4-2 with TRBJ1-3, with TRBD1 matching over 8 bases. This CDR3 has 15 amino acids. Trimming took 4 bases from V and 4 from J; bases not matched to a gene: 6. Germline CDR1 is LGHNA and CDR2 is YNFKEQ. The CDR3 nucleotides are TGTGCCAGCAGCCTGACGGACAGGGCGGGAAACACCATATATTTT. Translation: CASSLTDRAGNTIYF.

In this sample, this clone turned up a few times. The CDR3 DNA sequence: TGCGCCAGCCGAAACAGGGGGTCAACCGGGGAGCTGTTTTTT. Residues: CASRNRGSTGELFF. This chain links TRBV4-1 with TRBJ2-2; TRBD1 matches at 8 bases. The CDR3 covers 14 residues. Germline V gives CDR1 MGHRA, CDR2 YSYEKL. V trimming: 8 bases; J trimming: 5 bases; junction bases outside the gene matches: 7.

This chain connects TRBV23-1 to TRBJ1-5; D not certain. TRBV23-1 carries the ORF label, with uncertain function. The V end lost 0 bases, the J end lost 5 bases, and 17 bases lay between the germline ends. CDR3 length equals 17 residues. CDR3 coding DNA: TGCGCCAGCAGTCAATCGGGGTACACCTTACACCATCAGCCCCAGCATTTT. It encodes CASSQSGYTLHHQPQHF.

This clone was seen more than once but under ten times. The chain employs TRBV15 and TRBJ2-1, with D unclear. Germline V gene data show CDR1 as LNHNV and CDR2 as YYDKDF (reference sequence). The CDR3 spans 13 residues. V was pared by 1 base and J by 8 bases, with 9 bases between. Written as DNA, the CDR3 is TGTGCCACCAGCAGAGCCGGGTTGGATGAGCAGTTCTTC. Translation gives CATSRAGLDEQFF.

The chain recombines TRBV29-1 with TRBJ1-1, with a tentative D call TRBD1 (6 bases). This CDR3 is 13 amino acids long. The germline V gene encodes CDR1 SQVTM and CDR2 ANQGSEA. The germline V and J ends were trimmed by 5 bases and 7 bases, with 17 bases remaining between them. The CDR3 reads CSVSDRRNGEAFF. For the CDR3, the DNA is TGCAGCGTTTCGGACAGACGAAACGGTGAAGCTTTCTTT.

This clone appeared a few times. The chain uses TRBV7-9 and TRBJ1-3; 8 bases are shared with TRBD1. CDR1 is SEHNR and CDR2 is FQNEAQ in the germline V gene (reference sequence). CDR3 size: 13 residues. V dropped 4 bases and J dropped 5; count of bases not matched to a gene: 1. The CDR3 is CASSSGGRNTIYF. DNA of the CDR3: TGTGCCAGCAGCTCAGGGGGCAGAAACACCATATATTTT.

The chain is built from TRBV15 and TRBJ2-5; possible D gene TRBD2, 6 bases. The germline V gene has CDR1 LNHNV and CDR2 YYDKDF (reference sequence). V was clipped by 1 base and J by 10 bases, with 16 bases between them. The CDR3 runs to 14 residues. CDR3 nucleotides: TGTGCCACCAGCAGAGTAGGAACTAGCCAGATCCAGTACTTC. Protein product: CATSRVGTSQIQYF.

The V gene is TRBV27, the J gene TRBJ2-3; D perhaps matches TRBD2 (6 bases). The CDR3 runs 16 residues. The germline V and J ends were trimmed by 0 bases and 2 bases, with 12 bases remaining between them. The germline gives CDR1 MNHEY, CDR2 SMNVEV (reference sequence). The CDR3 DNA reads as TGTGCCAGCAGTTTATCGAATCCGGGGGACACAGATACGCAGTATTTT. Translated: CASSLSNPGDTDTQYF.

The chain has TRBV30 and TRBJ2-5; TRBD2 might be the D (5 bases). From germline, CDR1 is GTSNPN and CDR2 SVGIG (reference sequence). This CDR3 has 12 amino acids. V was pared by 5 bases and J by 5 bases, with 12 bases between. Written as DNA, the CDR3 is TGTGCCTGGGAAAGGACTCCCGAGACCCAGTACTTC. It yields the protein CAWERTPETQYF.

The V call is TRBV29-1, the J call TRBJ1-1; D is unresolved. The CDR3 is 13 residues long. CDR1 and CDR2 (germline): SQVTM, ANQGSEA. V was cut by 5 bases and J by 0 bases, with 10 bases left in between. CDR3 nucleotide sequence: TGCAGCGTTATTGGGGTTTTGAACACTGAAGCTTTCTTT. The encoded protein is CSVIGVLNTEAFF.

This clone has just a few counts. This CDR3 is also generated by other DNA sequences in the sample. This CDR3 reads CASSLSETQYF. CDR3 in DNA: TGCGCCAGCAGCTTGTCAGAGACCCAGTACTTC. The genes are TRBV5-1 and TRBJ2-5, with D hard to call. Trimming shortened V by 1 base and J by 4 bases, and 2 bases separated the two germline ends. The V gene's germline CDR1 is SGHRS and CDR2 YFSETQ. CDR3 size: 11 residues.

This clone is a singleton in its sample. The chain combines TRBV5-4 with TRBJ2-7; D remains unclear. Deletions cut 0 bases from V and 2 bases from J, with 9 bases between. CDR3 size: 14 residues. CDR1 is SGHNT and CDR2 is YYREEE in the germline V gene (reference sequence). CDR3 protein: CASSLGHRAYEQYF. The CDR3 DNA reads as TGTGCCAGCAGCTTGGGACATCGCGCCTACGAGCAGTACTTC.

The V call is TRBV29-1, the J call TRBJ2-2, with D possibly matching TRBD1 (5 bases). The CDR3 has 11 amino acids. The germline V gene encodes CDR1 SQVTM and CDR2 ANQGSEA. V was shortened by 7 bases and J by 7 bases, with 10 bases between the two germline ends. The CDR3 is CSADTVGELFF. For the CDR3, the DNA is TGCAGCGCGGACACGGTCGGGGAGCTGTTTTTT.

V usage is TRBV29-1 and J usage is TRBJ1-1; a possible D gene is TRBD1 (6 bases). The V and J ends lost 4 bases and 5 bases respectively, with 17 bases between them. CDR3 length: 14 residues. Germline V CDR1 and CDR2: SQVTM, ANQGSEA. The CDR3 DNA sequence: TGCAGCGTTGCGGTAAAGGGGGTAGGAACTGAAGCTTTCTTT. The encoded protein is CSVAVKGVGTEAFF.

The chain carries TRBV30 and TRBJ2-5; D gene uncertain. Germline-derived CDR1 and CDR2 are GTSNPN and SVGIG (reference sequence). The CDR3 runs 13 residues. Trimming removed 2 bases from V and 1 base from J, with 8 bases in between. The chain's CDR3 is CAWSPQAQETQYF. The DNA of the CDR3 is TGTGCCTGGAGTCCTCAGGCCCAAGAGACCCAGTACTTC.

This clone showed up just a few times. The chain recombines TRBV6-5 with TRBJ1-6; 7 bases are shared with TRBD1. V gave up 4 bases and J gave up 9 bases; unmatched junction bases: 9. Germline V gene lookup returns CDR1 MNHEY and CDR2 SVGAGI. The CDR3 contains 15 residues. The CDR3 reads CASSFSQGTASPLHF. The CDR3 DNA reads as TGTGCCAGCAGTTTTTCACAGGGGACGGCTTCACCCCTCCACTTT.

The chain couples TRBV5-1 to TRBJ2-5, with TRBD2 matching 11 bases. Germline V gene sequence: CDR1 SGHRS, CDR2 YFSETQ. The CDR3 runs 14 residues. The V and J ends lost 4 bases and 5 bases, in that order; junction bases with no gene match: 4. The CDR3 reads CASSQRTSGETQYF. DNA for the CDR3: TGCGCCAGCAGCCAACGGACTAGCGGGGAGACCCAGTACTTC.

V gene TRBV30 combines with J gene TRBJ1-1; the D gene is possibly TRBD1 (5 bases). This CDR3 region has 13 residues. V gave up 2 bases and J gave up 8 bases, with 15 bases separating them. Germline values: CDR1 GTSNPN, CDR2 SVGIG (reference sequence). The CDR3 reads CAWSPSVRAEAFF. CDR3 bases: TGTGCCTGGAGTCCTAGTGTCAGGGCCGAAGCTTTCTTT.

V and J are TRBV25-1 and TRBJ2-1, with no clear D. The CDR3 covers 14 residues. The germline CDR1 and CDR2 sequences are MGHDK and SYGVNS. Between the trimmed V and J ends, which lost 3 bases and 4 bases, there was a span of 10 bases. CDR3 sequence reads: CASSDKYRYNEQFF. Here the CDR3 DNA reads TGTGCCAGCAGTGATAAATACCGGTACAATGAGCAGTTCTTC.

The V gene is TRBV5-6, the J gene TRBJ2-6, with 8 bases aligning to TRBD1. V trimming: 4 bases; J trimming: 2 bases; junction bases outside the gene matches: 5. This CDR3 has 16 amino acids. Germline CDR1 is SGHDT and CDR2 is YYEEEE. The CDR3 region is CASSTTGAAGANVLTF. For the CDR3, the DNA is TGTGCCAGCAGCACGACAGGGGCGGCTGGGGCCAACGTCCTGACTTTC.

DNA of the CDR3: TGTGCCATCAGTGAGTCGGTGGAAGAGCTGTTTTTT. Its protein is CAISESVEELFF. The chain joins TRBV10-3 to TRBJ2-2; D uncertain. Germline values: CDR1 ENHRY, CDR2 SYGVKD. The CDR3 sequence is 12 residues long. The V gene lost 0 bases and the J gene lost 11 bases, with 7 bases spanning the gap.

V and J are TRBV5-1 and TRBJ1-1; the match to TRBD1 covers 7 bases. The CDR3 consists of 15 residues. CDR1 and CDR2 from the germline V gene are SGHRS and YFSETQ. V was pared by 5 bases and J by 7 bases, with 14 bases of the junction left unmatched. This CDR3 is CASRRRTGDRGEAFF. CDR3 DNA: TGCGCCAGCAGGCGTCGAACAGGGGATCGAGGTGAAGCTTTCTTT.

Remarks on this clone: The same CDR3 arises from other DNA sequences in this sample as well. The chain employs TRBV6-5 and TRBJ2-7, with D perhaps given as TRBD1 or TRBD2 (5 bases each). CDR1 is MNHEY and CDR2 is SVGAGI in the germline V gene. V dropped 3 bases and J dropped 4 bases, with 13 bases sitting between them. CDR3 size: 14 residues. The CDR3 DNA follows: TGTGCCAGCAGTTATTCTCGGGGCGGATACGAGCAGTACTTC. This sequence encodes CASSYSRGGYEQYF.

The rearrangement joins TRBV29-1 to TRBJ1-1; 7 nucleotides line up with TRBD1. The CDR3 loop spans 14 amino acids. The V segment lost 6 bases and the J segment 2 bases; nucleotides outside the gene matches: 9. The germline CDR1 and CDR2 sequences are SQVTM and ANQGSEA. CDR3 sequence (DNA): TGCAGCGTGGCGTCCCGGGACAGAAACACTGAAGCTTTCTTT. Amino acids: CSVASRDRNTEAFF.

This clone was observed once. The chain links TRBV30 to TRBJ2-2; perhaps TRBD1 as D (5 bases). The V gene lost 3 bases and the J gene lost 0 bases, with 14 bases spanning the gap. This CDR3 has 16 residues. CDR1 is GTSNPN and CDR2 is SVGIG in the germline V gene (reference sequence). The CDR3 protein is CAWRGFRASNTGELFF. CDR3 in DNA: TGTGCCTGGAGAGGTTTCAGGGCTTCGAACACCGGGGAGCTGTTTTTT.